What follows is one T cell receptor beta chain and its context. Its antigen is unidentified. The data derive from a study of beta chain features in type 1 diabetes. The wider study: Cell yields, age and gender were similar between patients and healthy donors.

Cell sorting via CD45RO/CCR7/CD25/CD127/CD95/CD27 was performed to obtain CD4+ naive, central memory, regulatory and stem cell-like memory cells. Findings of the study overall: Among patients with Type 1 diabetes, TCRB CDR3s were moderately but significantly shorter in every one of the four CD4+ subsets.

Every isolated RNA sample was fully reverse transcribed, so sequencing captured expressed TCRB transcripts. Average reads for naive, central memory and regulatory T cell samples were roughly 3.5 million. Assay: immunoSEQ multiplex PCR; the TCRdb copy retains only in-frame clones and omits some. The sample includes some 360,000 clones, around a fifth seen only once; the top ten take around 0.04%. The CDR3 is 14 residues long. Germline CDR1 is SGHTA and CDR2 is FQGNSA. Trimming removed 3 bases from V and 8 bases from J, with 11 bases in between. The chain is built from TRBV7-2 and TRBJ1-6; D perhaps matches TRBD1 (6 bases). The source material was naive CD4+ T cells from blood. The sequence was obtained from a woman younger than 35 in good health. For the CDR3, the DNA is TGTGCCAGCAGCTTTAACAGGGTTTATTCACCCCTCCACTTT. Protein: CASSFNRVYSPLHF.